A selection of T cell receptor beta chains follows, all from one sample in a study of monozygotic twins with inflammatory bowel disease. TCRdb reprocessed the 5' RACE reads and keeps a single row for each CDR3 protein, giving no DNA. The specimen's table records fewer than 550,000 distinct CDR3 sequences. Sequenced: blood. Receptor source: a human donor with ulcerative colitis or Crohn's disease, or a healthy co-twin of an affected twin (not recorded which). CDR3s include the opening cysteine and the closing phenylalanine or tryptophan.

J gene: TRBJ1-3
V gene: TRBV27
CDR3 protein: CASSPRTGLDTIYF

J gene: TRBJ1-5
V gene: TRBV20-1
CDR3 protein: CSARDPTPGLRDQPQHF

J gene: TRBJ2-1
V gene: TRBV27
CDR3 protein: CASSTVRVLESAYNEQFF

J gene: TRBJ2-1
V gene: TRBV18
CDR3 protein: CASSPQQKDNEQFF

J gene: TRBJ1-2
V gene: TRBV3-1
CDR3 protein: CASSQDRVGRAKGYTF

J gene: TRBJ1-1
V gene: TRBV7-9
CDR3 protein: CASSLDTGTEAFF

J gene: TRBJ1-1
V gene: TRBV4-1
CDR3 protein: CASSQVPGMNTEAFF

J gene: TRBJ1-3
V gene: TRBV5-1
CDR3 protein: CASSYGTPGNTIYF

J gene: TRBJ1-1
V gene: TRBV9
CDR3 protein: CASSVGRLNTEAFF

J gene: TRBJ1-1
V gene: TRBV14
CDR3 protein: CASSQVRGAEAFF

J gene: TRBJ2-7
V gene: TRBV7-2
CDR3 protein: CASSSQQGVNEQYF

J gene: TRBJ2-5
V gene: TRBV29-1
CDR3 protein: CSVETGEETQYF

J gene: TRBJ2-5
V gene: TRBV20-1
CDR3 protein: CSASPRNSTYGETQYF

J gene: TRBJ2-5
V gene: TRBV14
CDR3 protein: CASSFGDRGWETQYF

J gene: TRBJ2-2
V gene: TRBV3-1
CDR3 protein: CASSQEHRGRGNTGELFF

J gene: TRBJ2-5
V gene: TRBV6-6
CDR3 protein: CASSYPGLVQYF

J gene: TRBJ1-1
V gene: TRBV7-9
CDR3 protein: CASSPAGGWGTEAFF

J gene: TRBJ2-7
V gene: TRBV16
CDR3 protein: CASSPRGQGANEQYF

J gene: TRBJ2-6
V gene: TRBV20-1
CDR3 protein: CSASAGANVLTF

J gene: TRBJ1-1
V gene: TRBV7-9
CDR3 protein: CASSLVDGTEAFF

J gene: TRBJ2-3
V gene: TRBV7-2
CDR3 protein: CATTIAGFNTDTQYF

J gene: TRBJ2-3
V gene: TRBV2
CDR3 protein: CASRLSGSTDTQYF

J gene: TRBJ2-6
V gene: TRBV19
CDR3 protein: CASSLHGAGANVLTF

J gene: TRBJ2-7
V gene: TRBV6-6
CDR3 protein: CASIATGNEQYF

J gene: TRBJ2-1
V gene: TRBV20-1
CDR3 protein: CSARNRGGKREGYNEQFF

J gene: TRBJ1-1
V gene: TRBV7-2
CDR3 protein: CASSLEGSIPNTEAFF

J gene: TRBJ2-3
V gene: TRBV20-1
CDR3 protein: CSANNRVGTDTQYF

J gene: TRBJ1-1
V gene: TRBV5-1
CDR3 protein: CASSLSGYGTEAFF

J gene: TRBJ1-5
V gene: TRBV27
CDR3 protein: CASSPEGRWSNQPQHF

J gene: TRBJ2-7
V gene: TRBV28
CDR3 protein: CASSLPSPETYEQYF

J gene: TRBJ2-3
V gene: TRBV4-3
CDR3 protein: CASSQDHSDTQYF

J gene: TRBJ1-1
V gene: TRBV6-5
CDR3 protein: CASSYSIAGWAEAFF

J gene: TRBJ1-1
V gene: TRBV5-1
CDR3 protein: CASSLQIVGTEAFF

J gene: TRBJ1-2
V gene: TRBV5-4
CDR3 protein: CASRFDRGLKGYTF

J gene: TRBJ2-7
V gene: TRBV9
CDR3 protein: CASSVAPGTGAYEQYF

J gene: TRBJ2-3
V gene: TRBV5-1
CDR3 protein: CASSLELPGASTDTQYF

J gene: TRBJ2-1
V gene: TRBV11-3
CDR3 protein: CASSLGGAVVEQFF

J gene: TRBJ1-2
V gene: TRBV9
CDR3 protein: CASSVSPLYGYTF

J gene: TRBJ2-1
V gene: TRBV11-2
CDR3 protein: CASTLGAGQRWDEQFF

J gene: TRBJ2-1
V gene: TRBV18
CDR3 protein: CASSPNGGSDEQFF

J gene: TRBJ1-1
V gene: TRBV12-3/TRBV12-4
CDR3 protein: CASSWASNTEAFF

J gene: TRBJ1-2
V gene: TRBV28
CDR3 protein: CASSPRVGYTF

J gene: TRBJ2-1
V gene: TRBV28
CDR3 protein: CASSIAGGVNEQFF